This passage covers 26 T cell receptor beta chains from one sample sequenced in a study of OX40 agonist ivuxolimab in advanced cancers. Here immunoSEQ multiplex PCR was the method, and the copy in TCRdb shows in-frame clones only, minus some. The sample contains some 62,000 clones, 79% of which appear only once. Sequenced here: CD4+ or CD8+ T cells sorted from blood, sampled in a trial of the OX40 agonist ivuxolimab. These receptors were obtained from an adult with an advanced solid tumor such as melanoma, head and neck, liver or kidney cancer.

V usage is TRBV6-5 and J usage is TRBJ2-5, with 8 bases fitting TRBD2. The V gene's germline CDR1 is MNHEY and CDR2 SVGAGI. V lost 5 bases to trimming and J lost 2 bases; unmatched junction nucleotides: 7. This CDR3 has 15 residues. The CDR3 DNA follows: TGTGCCAGCAGTCCCTTGGCGGGGGGACAAGAGACCCAGTACTTC. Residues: CASSPLAGGQETQYF.

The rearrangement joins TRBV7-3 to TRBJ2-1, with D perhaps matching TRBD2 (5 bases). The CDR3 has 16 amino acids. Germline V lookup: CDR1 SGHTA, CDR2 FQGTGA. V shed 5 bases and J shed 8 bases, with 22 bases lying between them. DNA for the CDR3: TGTGCCAGCAGCCCAGGACGAGGGAAGGGTGAGGATGAGCAGTTCTTC. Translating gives CASSPGRGKGEDEQFF.

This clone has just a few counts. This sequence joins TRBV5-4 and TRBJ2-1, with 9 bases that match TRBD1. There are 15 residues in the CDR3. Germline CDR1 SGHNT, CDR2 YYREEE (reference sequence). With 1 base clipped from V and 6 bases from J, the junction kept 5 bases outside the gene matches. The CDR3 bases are TGTGCCAGCAGCTTGTCTGGGACAGGGACCAATGAGCAGTTCTTC. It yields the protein CASSLSGTGTNEQFF.

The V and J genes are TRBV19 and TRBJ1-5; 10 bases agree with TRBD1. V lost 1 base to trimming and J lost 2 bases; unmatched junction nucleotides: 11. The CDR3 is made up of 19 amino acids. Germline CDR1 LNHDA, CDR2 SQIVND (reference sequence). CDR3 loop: CASSIGVGQGFQGNQPQHF. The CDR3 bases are TGTGCCAGTAGTATAGGGGTGGGACAGGGGTTTCAGGGCAATCAGCCCCAGCATTTT.

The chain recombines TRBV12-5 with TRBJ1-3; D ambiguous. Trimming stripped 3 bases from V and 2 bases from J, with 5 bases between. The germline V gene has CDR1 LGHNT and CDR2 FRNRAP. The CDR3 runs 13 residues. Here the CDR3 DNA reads TGTGCTAGTGGTTTCACGACTGGAAACACCATATATTTT. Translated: CASGFTTGNTIYF.

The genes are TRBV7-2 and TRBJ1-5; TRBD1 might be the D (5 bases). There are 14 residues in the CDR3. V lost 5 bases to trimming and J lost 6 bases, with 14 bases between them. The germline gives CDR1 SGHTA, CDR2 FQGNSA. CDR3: CASSRRGAGQPQHF. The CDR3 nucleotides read TGTGCCAGCAGCCGCCGGGGCGCAGGTCAGCCCCAGCATTTT.

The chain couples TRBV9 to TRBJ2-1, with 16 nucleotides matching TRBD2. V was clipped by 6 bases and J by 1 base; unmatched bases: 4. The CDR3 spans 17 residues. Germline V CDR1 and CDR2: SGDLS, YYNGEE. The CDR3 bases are TGTGCCAGCACCGGGACTAGCGGGGGGGGATCCTACAATGAGCAGTTCTTC. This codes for CASTGTSGGGSYNEQFF.

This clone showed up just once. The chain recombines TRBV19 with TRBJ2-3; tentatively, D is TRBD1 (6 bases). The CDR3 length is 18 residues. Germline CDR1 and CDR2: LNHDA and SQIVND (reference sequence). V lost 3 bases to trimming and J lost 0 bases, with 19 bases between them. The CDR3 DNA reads TGTGCCAGTAGTATCAGACCCCCGGACAGTGTTAGCACAGATACGCAGTATTTT. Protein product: CASSIRPPDSVSTDTQYF.

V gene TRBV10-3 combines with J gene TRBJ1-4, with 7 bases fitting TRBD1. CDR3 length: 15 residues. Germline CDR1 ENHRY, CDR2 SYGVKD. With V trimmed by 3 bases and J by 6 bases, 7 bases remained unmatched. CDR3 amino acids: CAISDGATGDEKLFF. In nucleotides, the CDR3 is TGTGCCATCAGTGACGGGGCCACAGGGGATGAAAAACTGTTTTTT.

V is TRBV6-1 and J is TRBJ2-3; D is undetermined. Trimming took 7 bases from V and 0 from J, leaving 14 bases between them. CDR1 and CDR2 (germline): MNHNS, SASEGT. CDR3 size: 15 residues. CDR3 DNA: TGTGCCAGCACTTTGATCCTTACTAGCACAGATACGCAGTATTTT. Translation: CASTLILTSTDTQYF.

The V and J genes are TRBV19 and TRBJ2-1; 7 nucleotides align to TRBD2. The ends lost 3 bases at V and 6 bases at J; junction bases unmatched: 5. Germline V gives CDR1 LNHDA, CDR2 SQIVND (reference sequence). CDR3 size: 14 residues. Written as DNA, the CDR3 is TGTGCCAGTAGTATCGCGGGAGACACCAATGAGCAGTTCTTC. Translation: CASSIAGDTNEQFF.

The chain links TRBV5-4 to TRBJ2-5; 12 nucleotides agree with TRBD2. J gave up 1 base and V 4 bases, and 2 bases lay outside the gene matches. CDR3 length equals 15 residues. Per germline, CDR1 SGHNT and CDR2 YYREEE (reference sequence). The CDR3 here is CASSPTSGGQETQYF. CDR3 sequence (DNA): TGTGCCAGCAGCCCGACTAGCGGGGGCCAAGAGACCCAGTACTTC.

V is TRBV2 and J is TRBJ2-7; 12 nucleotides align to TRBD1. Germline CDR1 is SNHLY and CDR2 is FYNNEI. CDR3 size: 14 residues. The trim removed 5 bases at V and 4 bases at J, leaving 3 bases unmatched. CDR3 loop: CASSPGQGAYEQYF. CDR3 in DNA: TGTGCCAGCAGTCCGGGACAGGGGGCTTACGAGCAGTACTTC.

In DNA form, the CDR3 reads TGTGCCAGCCCAAGGGATGAGCAGTTCTTC. Its translation: CASPRDEQFF. This chain connects TRBV27 to TRBJ2-1; D unresolved. The V end was cut by 8 bases, the J end by 8 bases, with 7 bases between. Germline loops: CDR1 MNHEY, CDR2 SMNVEV (reference sequence). CDR3 length: 10 amino acids.

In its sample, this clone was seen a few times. CDR3 coding DNA: TGTGCCAGCAGCTTAAGTCATCCCACAGATACGCAGTATTTT. This codes for CASSLSHPTDTQYF. The chain couples TRBV7-3 to TRBJ2-3; D is uncertain. The V gene lost 1 base and the J gene lost 2 bases, with 7 bases spanning the gap. The CDR3 is 14 residues long. CDR1 is SGHTA and CDR2 is FQGTGA in the germline V gene.

The CDR3 spells CASSSNNEQFF. CDR3 bases: TGCGCCAGCAGCTCAAACAATGAGCAGTTCTTC. The rearrangement uses TRBV5-1 and TRBJ2-1; D unresolved. CDR1 SGHRS and CDR2 YFSETQ come from the germline V gene. Between the trimmed V and J ends, which lost 3 bases and 5 bases, there was a span of 3 bases. The CDR3 spans 11 residues.

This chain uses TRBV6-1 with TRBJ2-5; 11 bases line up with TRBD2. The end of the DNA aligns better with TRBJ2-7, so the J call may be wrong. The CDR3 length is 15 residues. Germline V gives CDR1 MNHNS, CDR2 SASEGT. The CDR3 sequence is CASTPTGTSGYEQYF. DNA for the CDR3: TGTGCCAGCACCCCCACCGGGACTAGCGGCTACGAGCAGTACTTC.

The CDR3 is CSVSRTGRDGYTF. DNA of the CDR3: TGCAGCGTCTCTCGGACAGGGAGGGATGGCTACACCTTC. This chain connects TRBV29-1 to TRBJ1-2; 8 nucleotides align to TRBD1. CDR1 and CDR2 from the germline V gene are SQVTM and ANQGSEA. V shed 6 bases and J 6 bases; nucleotides not matched to a gene: 9. The CDR3 loop spans 13 amino acids. The variable domain in full, with the rest retrieved from reference TRBV29-1 and TRBJ1-2, is SAVISQKPSRDICQRGTSLTIQCQVDSQVTMMFWYRQQPGQSLTLIATANQGSEATYESGFVIDKFPISRPNLTFSTLTVSNMSPEDSSIYLCSVSRTGRDGYTFGSGTRLTVV.

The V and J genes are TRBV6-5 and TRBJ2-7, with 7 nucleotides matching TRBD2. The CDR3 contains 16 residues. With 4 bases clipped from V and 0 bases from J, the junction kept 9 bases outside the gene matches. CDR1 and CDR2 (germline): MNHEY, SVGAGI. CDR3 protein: CASSSGRGGNSYEQYF. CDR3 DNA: TGTGCCAGCAGTTCAGGGCGGGGAGGGAACTCCTACGAGCAGTACTTC.

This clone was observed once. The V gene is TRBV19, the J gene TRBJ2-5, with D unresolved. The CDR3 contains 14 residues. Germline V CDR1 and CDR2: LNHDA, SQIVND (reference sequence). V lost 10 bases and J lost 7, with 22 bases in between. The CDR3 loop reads CATSPDGVLGTQYF. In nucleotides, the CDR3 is TGTGCCACCTCGCCGGACGGAGTGCTAGGGACCCAGTACTTC.

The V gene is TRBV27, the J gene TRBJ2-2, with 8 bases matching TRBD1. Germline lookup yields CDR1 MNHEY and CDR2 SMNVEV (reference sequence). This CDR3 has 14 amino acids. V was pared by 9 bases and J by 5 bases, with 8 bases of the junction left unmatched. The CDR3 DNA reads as TGTGCCAGTACGGACAGGGTAGGGACCGGGGAGCTGTTTTTT. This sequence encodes CASTDRVGTGELFF.

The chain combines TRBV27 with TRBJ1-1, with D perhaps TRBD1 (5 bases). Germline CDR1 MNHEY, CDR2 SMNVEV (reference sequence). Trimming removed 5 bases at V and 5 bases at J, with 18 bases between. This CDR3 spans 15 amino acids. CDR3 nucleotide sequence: TGTGCCAGCAGTATCGCCCAACTCAAGGGGACTGAAGCTTTCTTT. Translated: CASSIAQLKGTEAFF.

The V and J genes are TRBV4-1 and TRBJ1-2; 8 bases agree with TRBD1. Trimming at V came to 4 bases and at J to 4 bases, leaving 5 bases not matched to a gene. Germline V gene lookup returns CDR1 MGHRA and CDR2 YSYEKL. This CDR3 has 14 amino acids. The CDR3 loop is CASSLGQAPYGYTF. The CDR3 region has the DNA TGCGCCAGCAGCCTGGGACAGGCCCCCTATGGCTACACCTTC.

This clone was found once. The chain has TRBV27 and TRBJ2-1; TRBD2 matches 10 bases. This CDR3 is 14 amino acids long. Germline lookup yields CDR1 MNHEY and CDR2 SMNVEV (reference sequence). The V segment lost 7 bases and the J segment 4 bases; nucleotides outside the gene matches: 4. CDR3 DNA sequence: TGTGCCAGCAACTCAGCGGGAGGGTACAATGAGCAGTTCTTC. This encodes CASNSAGGYNEQFF.

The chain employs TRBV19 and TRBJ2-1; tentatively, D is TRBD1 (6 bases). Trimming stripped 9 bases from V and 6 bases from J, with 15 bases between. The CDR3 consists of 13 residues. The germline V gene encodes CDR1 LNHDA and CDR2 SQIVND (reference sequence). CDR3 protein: CASRHIGGNEQFF. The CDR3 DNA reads TGTGCCAGCCGGCATATAGGGGGCAATGAGCAGTTCTTC. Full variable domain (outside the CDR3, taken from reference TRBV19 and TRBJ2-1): DGGITQSPKYLFRKEGQNVTLSCEQNLNHDAMYWYRQDPGQGLRLIYYSQIVNDFQKGDIAEGYSVSREKKESFPLTVTSAQKNPTAFYLCASRHIGGNEQFFGPGTRLTVL.

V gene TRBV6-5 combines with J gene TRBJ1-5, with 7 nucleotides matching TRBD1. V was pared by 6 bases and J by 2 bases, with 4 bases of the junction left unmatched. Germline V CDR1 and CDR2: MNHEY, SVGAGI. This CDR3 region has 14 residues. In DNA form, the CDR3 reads TGTGCCAGCAGCTTCGGACAGGGCAATCAGCCCCAGCATTTT. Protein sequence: CASSFGQGNQPQHF.